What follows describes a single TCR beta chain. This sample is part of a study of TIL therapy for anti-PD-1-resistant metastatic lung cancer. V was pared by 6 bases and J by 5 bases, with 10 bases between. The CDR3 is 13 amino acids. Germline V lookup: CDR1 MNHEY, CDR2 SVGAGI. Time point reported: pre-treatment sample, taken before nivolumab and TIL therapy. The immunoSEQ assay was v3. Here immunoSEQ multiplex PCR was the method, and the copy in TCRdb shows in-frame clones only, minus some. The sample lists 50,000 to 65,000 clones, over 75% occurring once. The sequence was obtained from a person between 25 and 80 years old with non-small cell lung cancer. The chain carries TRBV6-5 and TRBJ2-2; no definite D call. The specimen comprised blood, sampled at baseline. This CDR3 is CASSRQRTGELFF. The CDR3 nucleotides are TGTGCCAGCAGCCGCCAACGAACCGGGGAGCTGTTTTTT.